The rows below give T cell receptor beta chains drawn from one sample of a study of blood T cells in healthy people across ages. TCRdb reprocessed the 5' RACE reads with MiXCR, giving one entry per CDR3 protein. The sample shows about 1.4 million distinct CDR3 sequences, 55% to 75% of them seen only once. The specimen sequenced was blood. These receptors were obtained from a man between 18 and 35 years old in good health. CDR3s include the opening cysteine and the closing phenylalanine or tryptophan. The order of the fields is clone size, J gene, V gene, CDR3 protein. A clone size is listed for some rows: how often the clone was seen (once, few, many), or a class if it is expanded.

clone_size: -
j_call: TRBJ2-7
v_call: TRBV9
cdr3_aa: CASSGSGRASDEQYF

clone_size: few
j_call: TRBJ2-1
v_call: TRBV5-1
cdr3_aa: CASSLVSGTAYNEQFF

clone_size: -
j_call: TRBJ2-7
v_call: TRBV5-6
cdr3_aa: CASSVDVVYEQYF

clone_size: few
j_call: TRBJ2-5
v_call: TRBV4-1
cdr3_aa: CASSPTAAGLETQYF

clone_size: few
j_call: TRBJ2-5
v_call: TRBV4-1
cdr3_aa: CASSQETQDQETQYF

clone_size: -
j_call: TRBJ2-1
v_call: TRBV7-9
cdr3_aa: CASGTGAQRRDNEQFF

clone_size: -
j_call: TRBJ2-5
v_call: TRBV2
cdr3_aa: CASSANAGMVQETQYF

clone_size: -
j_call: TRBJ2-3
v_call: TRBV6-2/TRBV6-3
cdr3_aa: CASSYLLAGATDTQYF

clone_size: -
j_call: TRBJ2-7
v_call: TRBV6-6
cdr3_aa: CASREPGQGQYEQYF

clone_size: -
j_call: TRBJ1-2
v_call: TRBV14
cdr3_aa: CASSQGRIRYTF

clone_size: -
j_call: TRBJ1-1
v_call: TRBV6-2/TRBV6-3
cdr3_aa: CASSPIPGQVTTEAFF

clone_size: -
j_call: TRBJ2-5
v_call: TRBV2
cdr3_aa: CASSEPGTDQETQYF

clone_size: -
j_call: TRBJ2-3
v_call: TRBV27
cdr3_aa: CASSYGTSGVEYTQYF

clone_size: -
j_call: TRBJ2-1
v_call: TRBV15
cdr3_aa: CATSRSADNEQFF